This TCR beta chain originates from a study of cytomegalovirus exposure and HLA in healthy donors. Vbeta (60) and Jbeta (13) primers were used in the PCR. Libraries were prepared by immunoSEQ multiplex PCR; TCRdb keeps only in-frame clonotypes and omits some of them. The sample lists around 140,000 clones; roughly 8.8% were seen once. Germline values: CDR1 SGHNT, CDR2 YENEEA. The V end was cut by 4 bases, the J end by 5 bases, with 8 bases between. The CDR3 runs to 13 residues. This clone was picked up a small number of times. Antigen specificity is unknown. Overall study findings and caveats: A later analysis by the authors found several of the most significant clusters apparently linked to common viral pathogens. It was 160 or so TCR beta chains that were listed as cytomegalovirus-associated. Segments of the TCR beta V type were, in most cases, productive about 90% or about 30% of the time in an earlier analysis. Rarity held for most TCR sequences, but there were some public TCRs that occurred in many donors.

V and J are TRBV11-3 and TRBJ1-4; D call uncertain. The TCR was taken from a middle-aged woman in good health and CMV-seropositive. Sequences were obtained from PBMCs. CDR3 sequence: CASSSVFNEKLFF. DNA for the CDR3: TGTGCCAGCAGCTCTGTATTCAATGAAAAACTGTTTTTT.